The entry below describes one T cell receptor beta chain. This clonotype was observed many times. Its recognized antigen is unknown. Per-nucleotide qualities are absent, and no much larger clonotype sits a single base away. For CDR1 and CDR2, the germline V gene (reference sequence) lists LNHDA and SQIVND. The CDR3, from cysteine to phenylalanine, totals 17 residues. The CDR3 DNA has 51 bases and is translated from base 1. The junction shows trimming of 1 base on V and 0 bases on J, plus 13 bases between the germline ends. Separate amplification of TCR alpha and beta chain libraries was performed from the second PCR step onward. To determine each donor's CMV status, fresh PBMCs were stimulated overnight with CMV viral lysate, and IFNgamma production from CD4+ T cells was then assessed. Using Miltenyi beads, CD4 T cells were first positively selected, and CD8 T cells were then positively selected from the CD4-negative fraction. Cells stained for CD3, CD4, CD8, CD45RA, CD27 and a live/dead dye were sorted on a BD Aria II into four subsets by CD45RA and CD27. Blood was obtained from a few healthy volunteers, and the blood from each volunteer was fractionated into CD4 and CD8 T cells and subsequently into four differentiation subsets. About 110 ml of peripheral blood was taken from each donor, and PBMC were separated by density-gradient centrifugation on Ficoll-Paque PLUS. Sorted cells were lysed in RLT buffer, after which RNA was extracted using a Qiagen RNeasy kit and stored at -80 degrees C.

The method behind the library was UMI-ligation and nested PCR. To cover both TRBC1 and TRBC2, the beta constant-region primer consisted of an equimolar mix of two oligonucleotides. Four rounds of PCR were used to amplify ligated cDNA, with nested alpha and beta constant-region primers being used together with the SP2 primer. T4 RNA ligase 1 ligated a single-stranded oligonucleotide carrying the SP2 primer and a 12-nucleotide UMI to the cDNA 3' end. The ligation reaction was incubated at 16°C for about 20-24 hours. PCR2 was typically performed as a SYBR Green qPCR and was stopped at a predetermined threshold so that over-amplification was prevented. Every purification after the first one was done using Agencourt AMPure XP magnetic beads. Library amounts were measured by Qubit and library quality was assessed on a TapeStation, where the main peak was expected at around 650 bp. The pooled libraries were sequenced on an Illumina MiSeq using v2 2x251 paired-end kits, which usually yielded about 0.95-2.1 million reads per sample. Each sample library was pooled at roughly 4.4 nM, and roughly 4.5-7% PhiX was included to improve cluster recognition. Regarding the original processing steps: Using tag matching that tolerated one base-pair mismatch, Decombinator assigned V and J genes to FASTQ reads that had been processed by Demultiplexor. Collapsinator relied on UMIs to fix sequencing errors as well as frequency errors caused by PCR heterogeneity. CDR3Translator translated TCRs and extracted CDR3s from the conserved cysteine to the FGXG phenylalanine, flagging non-productive sequences. Gini, Shannon entropy and inverse Simpson indices were calculated on repertoires subsampled to equal numbers of UMI-defined TCRs. Power-law fits to clonotype abundance distributions were performed by maximum likelihood within the linear range. Similar UMI counts, unique TCR numbers and clonal distributions were obtained with the pipeline and with MIGEC on one naive CD8 sample. One analysis removed from the naive repertoire any naive TCRs that were also present in any memory subset from the same donor. A set of several thousand CMV-associated CDR3 sequences, compiled from VDJdb and a published dataset, was used to search the repertoires. TCRdb reran the public reads through fastp at Q25 and MiXCR, keeping productive beta chains. All rows with the same CDR3 protein become a single entry with the most common DNA and genes. These V and J calls derive from TCRdb rather than the authors' analysis. The sample records roughly 97,000 distinct CDR3 sequences, about 14% of which are singletons. The ten largest clonotypes hold around 3% of the sample.

The data were obtained in a study of naive and memory T cell subsets (dated 2017 in TCRdb). General notes on the study: The study applied an open-source, UMI-based TCR alpha and beta sequencing pipeline to sorted naive and memory peripheral blood T cell subsets. The functional CMV T cell responses agreed completely with IgG serology results. RNA was DNase-treated and reverse transcribed with TCR constant-region primers, mostly using SuperScript III. What the study reported, not specific to this receptor: The repertoire findings for the naive and memory subsets could not be validated against a ground truth because none was available. The abundance of TCRs followed a power law with an exponent that differed between naive and memory subsets yet stayed consistent across the three individuals. Single alpha or beta chain sequences, rather than paired alpha/beta receptors, were used to define clonotypes. In both CD4 and CD8 cells, going from naive through CM, EM and EMRA, the Gini index went up while Shannon and inverse Simpson diversity went down. A few larger clonotypes were present in naive repertoires, particularly the CD8 repertoires, and these clonotypes were possibly memory cells re-expressing CD45RA. Following error correction, more than 95% of naive TCR sequences occurred only once, which made naive abundance distributions much steeper than those of memory subsets. RNA-based TCR counts may be affected by expression changes linked to T cell activation and differentiation.

The receptor was isolated from a human donor in good health. Recombination linked TRBV19 to TRBJ2-1; the D gene may be TRBD1 or TRBD2, since each aligns over 5 bases. Input material: naive CD8+ T cells from blood. The cell subset or site label, read with the paper, signifies: naive T cells, CD45RA high CD27+. The CDR3 sequence is CASSIVGAVSSYNEQFF. The nucleotide sequence is TGTGCCAGTAGTATAGTCGGGGCAGTAAGCTCCTACAATGAGCAGTTCTTC.